The T cell receptor (beta chain) described here comes from a study of blood T cell repertoires in COVID-19 (TCRdb year 2020). Study-wide context: Samples from collaborators originated in the United States, Italy and Spain and spanned both the acute and convalescent phases of COVID-19. The prospective study material was composed of cDNA or gDNA derived from T cells, B-cell-depleted T cells, or PBMCs. The repertoires were released in a freely available public database meant as a resource for research on the immune response to SARS-CoV-2. Deeply sampled blood TCRbeta repertoires from subjects exposed to, actively infected with, or recovered from COVID-19 were included in the dataset. The sample metadata nearly always contained a de-identified subject ID, COVID-19 status, age in years and sex. The samples were drawn from the first 160 participants of the ongoing ImmuneRACE study and from about 1,200 subjects provided by 6 global collaborators. HLA class I and class II types, where available, came from metadata supplied by the sample provider rather than from assay-based typing.

This clone appeared a single time. It has no known antigen specificity. Base qualities are not recorded, but no much larger clone differs from it by a single base. The collaborating institutions used their own protocols to collect whole blood in K2EDTA tubes. For TCRbeta analysis, collaborator samples were shipped as frozen whole blood, as isolated PBMCs, or as DNA extracted from either sample type. Trimming takes 0 bases from V and 7 bases from J, and the germline ends sit 16 bases apart. CDR1 LNHNV and CDR2 YYDKDF were looked up in the germline V gene (reference sequence). From its cysteine to its phenylalanine, the CDR3 spans 15 amino acids. Just CDR3 DNA is preserved here, 45 bases in frame from base 1. What the research found in general, with its limitations: How much clinical and demographic metadata was included differed by source and by participant, and the metadata was provided uncurated.

TCRbeta CDR3 regions were amplified from genomic DNA by means of the immunoSEQ Assay, a bias-controlled multiplex PCR. The original methods were these. The number of nucleated cells in each sample was estimated from the amplification of reference gene primers within the assay. To quantify the absolute abundance of each unique TCRbeta CDR3 rearrangement, sequence reads were collapsed and filtered. For each sample, productive Simpson clonality was calculated by taking the square root of Simpson's diversity index across productive rearrangements. Not all clones reach the TCRdb copy of this immuneACCESS table, which keeps in-frame sequences only. Checked studies attribute under half of the gap to unresolved V genes and leave the rest unexplained. V, J and clone size derive from that table, while D and trimming were established from the DNA sequence. The sample includes roughly 100,000 clones, with 65% to 90% observed a single time. Around 4.3% of the sample lies in the top ten.

The sequenced sample consisted of peripheral blood. This TCR derives from a man aged 45 to 65 with acute or convalescent COVID-19. This chain joins TRBV15 to TRBJ2-7; a weak D assignment points to TRBD2 (5 bases agree). CDR3 reads: CATSRDASGLREQYF. The DNA sequence is TGTGCCACCAGCAGAGATGCCAGCGGACTTAGGGAGCAGTACTTC.